This T cell receptor (beta chain) derives from a study of blood T cell repertoires in COVID-19. Overall study context: Both acute and convalescent COVID-19 samples were obtained from the United States, Italy and Spain. The cDNA or gDNA used as material had been derived from T cells, B-cell-depleted T cells, or PBMCs.

V was pared by 3 bases and J by 6 bases, with 3 bases of the junction left unmatched. Germline V gene data show CDR1 as ENHRY and CDR2 as SYGVKD. This CDR3 comprises 14 residues. In the original analysis: Reference gene primer amplification gave nucleated cell count estimates. Libraries were prepared by immunoSEQ multiplex PCR; TCRdb keeps only in-frame clonotypes and omits some of them. V and J calls and clone size are those listed in that table; D and trimming were worked out from the DNA. The sample consists of approximately 160,000 clones, around 84% of them appearing once. This TCR came from a woman aged 50 to 60 in a cohort sampled during active or convalescent COVID-19. The gene calls are TRBV10-3 and TRBJ2-2; TRBD1 agrees at 8 bases. Sequences were obtained from peripheral blood. The CDR3 coding sequence is TGTGCCATCAGTGACCCACAGGGGGCCGGGGAGCTGTTTTTT. Translated: CAISDPQGAGELFF.